Presented here are 5 T cell receptor beta chains from one specimen sequenced in a study of Graves' ophthalmopathy and Graves' hyperthyroidism. The authors amplified TCR beta CDR3 regions from RNA transcripts. HTBI primers primed a first-round RT-PCR, and a second-round multiplex PCR followed. A single record per CDR3 protein comes from TCRdb applying MiXCR to the multiplex PCR reads. The sample consists of about 700,000 distinct CDR3 sequences, 35% to 45% of them appearing once. The sequencing input was peripheral blood. These receptors were collected from an adult man with Graves' ophthalmopathy.

This clonotype has ten or more counts. The CDR3 loop reads CASSLDVRRGGGYTF. The CDR3, as DNA: TGTGCCAGCAGCCTCGATGTACGAAGGGGAGGTGGCTACACCTTC. This rearrangement joins TRBV7-9 to TRBJ1-2; perhaps TRBD1 as D (5 bases). Deletions cut 5 bases from V and 7 bases from J, with 20 bases between. Per the germline V gene, CDR1 is SEHNR and CDR2 is FQNEAQ (reference sequence). The CDR3 has 15 amino acids.

About this clonotype: The junction does not match germline at one end; this may be a read error. V usage is TRBV6-6 and J usage is TRBJ2-5, with D perhaps TRBD1 (5 bases). The germline gives CDR1 MNHNY, CDR2 SVGAGI (reference sequence). The CDR3 spans 14 residues. The CDR3 DNA reads as TGCGCCAACAGTTACCAGACAGCCCAAGAGACCCAGTACTTC. It encodes CANSYQTAQETQYF.

The CDR3 DNA reads as TGCAGTGCTAGTTCGGGCAGCAAAGAGACCCAGTACTTC. This translates into CSASSGSKETQYF. The rearrangement uses TRBV20-1 and TRBJ2-5; no definite D call. The CDR3 is made up of 13 amino acids. Trimming took off 3 bases at V and 3 bases at J, with 11 bases between the two ends. The germline gives CDR1 DFQATT, CDR2 SNEGSKA (reference sequence).

The chain uses TRBV15 and TRBJ1-4; D is unclear. Germline CDR1 and CDR2: LNHNV and YYDKDF (reference sequence). Trimming pared 3 bases from V and 7 bases from J, leaving 9 bases between. This CDR3 is 13 amino acids long. The CDR3 spells CATSSPGGEKLFF. Written as DNA, the CDR3 is TGTGCCACCAGCAGTCCTGGTGGTGAAAAACTGTTTTTT.

This clonotype was counted once. The chain combines TRBV5-1 with TRBJ2-3; perhaps TRBD1 as D (5 bases). V dropped 8 bases and J dropped 5 bases, with 12 bases sitting between them. CDR3 length: 12 amino acids. CDR1 SGHRS and CDR2 YFSETQ come from the germline V gene. The CDR3: CARRQGKDTQYF. CDR3 nucleotides: TGCGCCAGACGGCAGGGAAAAGATACGCAGTATTTT.